The source of this T cell receptor beta chain is a study of blood T cell repertoires in COVID-19. Study-wide context: PBMCs, B-cell-depleted T cells, or T cells were the source of the cDNA or gDNA that made up the material.

Germline V gives CDR1 MNHEY, CDR2 SMNVEV (reference sequence). With 0 bases removed from V and 7 bases from J, the gap between germline ends came to 12 bases. The CDR3 runs to 14 residues. Authors' processing steps: Using reference gene primer amplification, nucleated cell counts were estimated. The method was immunoSEQ multiplex PCR; TCRdb's version includes in-frame clones alone and lacks a portion of them. V and J calls and clone size come straight from that table; D and trimming were deduced from the DNA. Seen here are 150,000 to 200,000 clones, over 75% observed once, and the top ten hold more than 25%.

This sequence was found in a woman aged 70 to 79 with acute or convalescent COVID-19. The source material was peripheral blood. The gene calls are TRBV27 and TRBJ1-1; D gene uncertain. The CDR3 loop reads CASSLSAAVDEAFF. CDR3 nucleotide sequence: TGTGCCAGCAGTTTATCGGCGGCTGTTGATGAAGCTTTCTTT.